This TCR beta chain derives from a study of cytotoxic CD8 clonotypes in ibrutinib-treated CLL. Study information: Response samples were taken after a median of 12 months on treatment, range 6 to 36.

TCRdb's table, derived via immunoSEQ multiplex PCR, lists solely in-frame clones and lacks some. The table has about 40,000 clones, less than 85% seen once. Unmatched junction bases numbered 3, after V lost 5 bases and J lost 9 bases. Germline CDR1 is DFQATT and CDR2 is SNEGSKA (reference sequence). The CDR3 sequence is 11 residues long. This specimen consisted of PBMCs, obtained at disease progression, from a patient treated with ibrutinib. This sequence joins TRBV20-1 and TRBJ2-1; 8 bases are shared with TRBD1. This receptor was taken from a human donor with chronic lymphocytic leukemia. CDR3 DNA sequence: TGCAGTGCTGACAGGGGAGGTGAGCAGTTCTTC. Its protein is CSADRGGEQFF.